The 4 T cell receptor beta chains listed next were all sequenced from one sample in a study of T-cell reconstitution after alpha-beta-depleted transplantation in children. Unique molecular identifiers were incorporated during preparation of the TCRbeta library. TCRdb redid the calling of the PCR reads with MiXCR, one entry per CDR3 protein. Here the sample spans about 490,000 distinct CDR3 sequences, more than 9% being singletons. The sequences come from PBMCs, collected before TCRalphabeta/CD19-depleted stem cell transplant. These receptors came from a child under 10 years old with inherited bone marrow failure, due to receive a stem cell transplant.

CDR3 protein: CASSQGSNPTYEQYF. The CDR3 nucleotides read TGCGCCAGCAGCCAAGGCTCGAATCCTACCTACGAGCAGTACTTC. V usage is TRBV4-3 and J usage is TRBJ2-7; no clear D gene. There are 15 residues in the CDR3. The V and J ends lost 1 base and 2 bases respectively, with 12 bases between them. Germline V gene data show CDR1 as LGHNA and CDR2 as YSLEER.

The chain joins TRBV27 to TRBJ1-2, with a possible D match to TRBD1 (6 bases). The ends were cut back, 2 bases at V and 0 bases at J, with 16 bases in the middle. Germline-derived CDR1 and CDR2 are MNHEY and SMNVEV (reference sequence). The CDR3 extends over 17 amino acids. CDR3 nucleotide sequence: TGTGCCAGCAGTTTACTGGGGGCAGAGGCAGCTAACTATGGCTACACCTTC. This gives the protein CASSLLGAEAANYGYTF.

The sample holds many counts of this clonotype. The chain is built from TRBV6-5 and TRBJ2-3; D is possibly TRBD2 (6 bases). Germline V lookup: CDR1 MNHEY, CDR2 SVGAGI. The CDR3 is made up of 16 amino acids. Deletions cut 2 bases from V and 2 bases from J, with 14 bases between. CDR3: CASSYQSGGFTDTQYF. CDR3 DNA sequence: TGTGCCAGCAGTTACCAGTCCGGGGGTTTCACAGATACGCAGTATTTT.

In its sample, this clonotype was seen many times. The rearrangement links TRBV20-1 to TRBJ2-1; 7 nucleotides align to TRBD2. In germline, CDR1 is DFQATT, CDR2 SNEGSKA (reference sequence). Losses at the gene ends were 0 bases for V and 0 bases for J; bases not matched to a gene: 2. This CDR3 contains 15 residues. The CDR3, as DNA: TGCAGTGCTAGAGACGTAGCGGGCTCCTACAATGAGCAGTTCTTC. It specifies CSARDVAGSYNEQFF.